This entry lists 32 T cell receptor beta chains sequenced from one sample in a study of OX40 agonist ivuxolimab in advanced cancers. Sequencing was performed with immunoSEQ multiplex PCR; in TCRdb, only in-frame clones are kept and a portion is missing. The sample gives about 96,000 clones, approximately 80% of which show up once; 4.5% to 6% is in the top ten. The sequenced sample was CD4+ or CD8+ T cells sorted from blood, obtained in a trial of the OX40 agonist ivuxolimab. The receptors were gathered from an adult with an advanced solid tumor such as melanoma, head and neck, liver or kidney cancer.

J is TRBJ2-7 and V is TRBV2, with 9 bases that match TRBD2. V dropped 4 bases and J dropped 2; count of bases not matched to a gene: 3. CDR1 and CDR2 from the germline V gene are SNHLY and FYNNEI. The CDR3 spans 14 residues. The CDR3 is CASSVTSGPYEQYF. The CDR3 coding sequence is TGTGCCAGCAGTGTGACTAGCGGACCCTACGAGCAGTACTTC.

This clone showed up just a few times. The chain has TRBV2 and TRBJ1-2; unclear D gene. CDR3 length equals 12 residues. Trimming pared 3 bases from V and 3 bases from J, leaving 5 bases between. In germline, CDR1 is SNHLY, CDR2 FYNNEI. The CDR3 loop is CASSDGYYGYTF. Written as DNA, the CDR3 is TGTGCCAGCAGTGATGGGTACTATGGCTACACCTTC.

This rearrangement joins TRBV10-3 to TRBJ1-2; no reliable D call. Trimming took 5 bases from V and 5 from J, leaving 12 bases between them. Germline values: CDR1 ENHRY, CDR2 SYGVKD. The CDR3 loop spans 13 amino acids. This chain's CDR3 is CAISLQTRYGYTF. CDR3 nucleotide sequence: TGTGCCATCAGTCTACAGACCCGGTATGGCTACACCTTC.

The gene calls are TRBV6-1 and TRBJ2-7, with TRBD2 matching over 8 bases. Trimming took 7 bases from V and 2 from J; bases not matched to a gene: 4. This CDR3 is built from 13 residues. CDR1 is MNHNS, CDR2 SASEGT, per germline. CDR3 region: CASMVAGTYEQYF. The DNA for the CDR3 is TGTGCCAGCATGGTAGCGGGAACCTACGAGCAGTACTTC.

The V call is TRBV9, the J call TRBJ1-3, with a weak D call TRBD1 (5 bases). Trimming stripped 4 bases from V and 0 bases from J, with 14 bases between. From germline, CDR1 is SGDLS and CDR2 YYNGEE. CDR3 length: 16 amino acids. Written as DNA, the CDR3 is TGTGCCAGCAGCACTACGGCCGGGGGCTCTGGAAACACCATATATTTT. Its protein is CASSTTAGGSGNTIYF.

The genes are TRBV7-2 and TRBJ2-1, with 10 nucleotides matching TRBD2. V shed 3 bases and J 4 bases; nucleotides not matched to a gene: 3. This CDR3 is 15 amino acids long. CDR1 and CDR2 (germline): SGHTA, FQGNSA. The chain's CDR3 is CASSFSGGRYNEQFF. CDR3 DNA: TGTGCCAGCAGCTTTAGCGGGGGGCGTTACAATGAGCAGTTCTTC.

V is TRBV5-6 and J is TRBJ2-5; no clear D gene. Trimming removed 2 bases at V and 1 base at J, with 6 bases between. Germline V lookup: CDR1 SGHDT, CDR2 YYEEEE. The CDR3 contains 13 residues. The CDR3 sequence is CASSLPGQETQYF. The CDR3 DNA is TGTGCCAGCAGCTTACCGGGCCAAGAGACCCAGTACTTC.

This chain links TRBV6-5 with TRBJ1-2; D perhaps matches TRBD1 (5 bases). CDR1 is MNHEY and CDR2 is SVGAGI in the germline V gene. Trimming took 1 base from V and 6 from J, leaving 15 bases between them. The CDR3 covers 15 residues. As DNA, the CDR3 is TGTGCCAGCAGTTACTTGGTTCCGGGGGGAAATGGCTACACCTTC. Its protein product is CASSYLVPGGNGYTF.

The V call is TRBV6-5, the J call TRBJ2-4, with D possibly being TRBD1 or TRBD2 (5 bases each). This CDR3 contains 11 residues. Trimming took off 5 bases at V and 14 bases at J, with 13 bases between the two ends. Germline V CDR1 and CDR2: MNHEY, SVGAGI. The CDR3 coding sequence is TGTGCCAGCAGTCAGGGACCGGTGAAGTACTTC. Its protein product is CASSQGPVKYF.

CDR3 residues: CASSLPRGPSYNEQFF. The CDR3 nucleotides are TGTGCCAGCAGCTTGCCGAGGGGACCCTCCTACAATGAGCAGTTCTTC. This chain joins TRBV5-6 and TRBJ2-1, with D perhaps being TRBD1 or TRBD2 (5 bases each). The germline V gene has CDR1 SGHDT and CDR2 YYEEEE. The CDR3 loop spans 16 amino acids. V was shortened by 1 base and J by 0 bases, with 11 bases between the two germline ends.

The chain joins TRBV5-1 to TRBJ2-2; 10 bases map to TRBD2. Germline values: CDR1 SGHRS, CDR2 YFSETQ. The junction had 3 bases not matched to a gene; V was cut back by 4 bases and J by 6 bases. This CDR3 is 14 amino acids long. The CDR3 spells CASSGAGGPGELFF. CDR3 sequence (DNA): TGCGCCAGCAGCGGAGCGGGAGGGCCCGGGGAGCTGTTTTTT. The variable domain in full, completed from reference TRBV5-1 and TRBJ2-2, reads KAGVTQTPRYLIKTRGQQVTLSCSPISGHRSVSWYQQTPGQGLQFLFEYFSETQRNKGNFPGRFSGRQFSNSRSEMNVSTLELGDSALYLCASSGAGGPGELFFGEGSRLTVL.

The chain couples TRBV6-6 to TRBJ1-6; weak D call: TRBD1 (6 bases). Trimming pared 6 bases from V and 4 bases from J, leaving 7 bases between. The length of the CDR3 is 13 residues. The germline V gene has CDR1 MNHNY and CDR2 SVGAGI (reference sequence). CDR3 residues: CASRGTYNSPLHF. DNA of the CDR3: TGTGCCAGCAGAGGGACATATAATTCACCCCTCCACTTT.

The chain uses TRBV5-4 and TRBJ1-2, with TRBD1 identical over 9 bases. CDR1 and CDR2 (germline): SGHNT, YYREEE (reference sequence). The CDR3 length is 15 residues. The V segment lost 0 bases and the J segment 6 bases; nucleotides outside the gene matches: 6. The CDR3 loop reads CASSLAGTGNNGYTF. The CDR3, as DNA: TGTGCCAGCAGCTTGGCCGGGACAGGGAATAATGGCTACACCTTC.

This clone has just one count. The chain combines TRBV9 with TRBJ2-3; 10 bases are a match to TRBD1. V lost 3 bases and J lost 6; bases outside the gene matches: 7. The CDR3 has 15 residues. Germline CDR1 SGDLS, CDR2 YYNGEE. Here the CDR3 DNA reads TGTGCCAGCAGCGCGAGGACAGGGGGGCACGATACGCAGTATTTT. It is translated as CASSARTGGHDTQYF.

The V call is TRBV5-1, the J call TRBJ2-3, with D uncertain. This CDR3 has 13 amino acids. The V end lost 3 bases, the J end lost 4 bases, and 9 bases lay between the germline ends. CDR1 SGHRS and CDR2 YFSETQ come from the germline V gene. CDR3 sequence (DNA): TGCGCCAGCAGCTGGCCTGGGTCAGATACGCAGTATTTT. It specifies CASSWPGSDTQYF.

The chain uses TRBV11-2 and TRBJ1-2; 7 positions agree with TRBD1. The germline V gene has CDR1 SGHAT and CDR2 FQNNGV. V trimming: 8 bases; J trimming: 8 bases; junction bases outside the gene matches: 11. This CDR3 is 13 amino acids long. Written as DNA, the CDR3 is TGTGCCAGCGGACGCGAGGGGGCGGACGGCTACACCTTC. Encoded protein: CASGREGADGYTF.

The rearrangement links TRBV29-1 to TRBJ1-6; 8 bases line up with TRBD1. V lost 5 bases to trimming and J lost 6 bases; unmatched junction nucleotides: 3. This CDR3 comprises 13 residues. The germline CDR1 and CDR2 sequences are SQVTM and ANQGSEA. For the CDR3, the DNA is TGCAGCGTTCGGACAGGGAGTAATTCACCCCTCCACTTT. This sequence encodes CSVRTGSNSPLHF.

The chain has TRBV6-6 and TRBJ2-7; possible D gene TRBD1, 5 bases. Trimming left V 7 bases short and J 3 bases short, with 22 bases between. CDR3 length: 16 amino acids. In germline, CDR1 is MNHNY, CDR2 SVGAGI (reference sequence). CDR3 loop: CASKEKDTLYGYEQYF. For the CDR3, the DNA is TGTGCCAGCAAAGAAAAGGACACCTTATACGGCTACGAGCAGTACTTC.

The chain carries TRBV7-9 and TRBJ1-4; D gene uncertain. The CDR3 loop spans 13 amino acids. The V gene's germline CDR1 is SEHNR and CDR2 FQNEAQ (reference sequence). Trimming took off 5 bases at V and 4 bases at J, with 8 bases between the two ends. CDR3 DNA sequence: TGTGCCAGCAGCCAAGGAAGTAATGAAAAACTGTTTTTT. It yields the protein CASSQGSNEKLFF.

The V gene is TRBV20-1, the J gene TRBJ2-7; TRBD1 might be the D (6 bases). CDR3 size: 11 residues. The V end lost 5 bases, the J end lost 6 bases, and 11 bases lay between the germline ends. Germline CDR1 is DFQATT and CDR2 is SNEGSKA (reference sequence). The CDR3 nucleotides read TGCAGTGCTGAGGGGGAGCGCGAGCAGTACTTC. This sequence encodes CSAEGEREQYF.

The chain is built from TRBV12-1 and TRBJ1-1; the table names TRBD1, a call not compared with the DNA. TRBV12-1 is marked as a pseudogene. This CDR3 contains 15 residues. As DNA, the CDR3 is TGTGCCAGCAGCTTCGCCGGGACAGGGGTCACTGAAGCTTTCTTT. It is translated as CASSFAGTGVTEAFF.

The chain couples TRBV4-1 to TRBJ1-1; D not resolved. Germline V gives CDR1 MGHRA, CDR2 YSYEKL. The CDR3 is made up of 15 amino acids. Between the trimmed V and J ends, which lost 1 base and 1 base, there was a span of 10 bases. The CDR3 reads CASSQVFIRNTEAFF. The CDR3 region has the DNA TGCGCCAGCAGCCAAGTCTTCATACGGAACACTGAAGCTTTCTTT.

The chain links TRBV7-2 to TRBJ1-2; D not resolved. The V end lost 1 base, the J end lost 4 bases, and 10 bases lay between the germline ends. CDR1 and CDR2 (germline): SGHTA, FQGNSA. The CDR3 extends over 14 amino acids. The CDR3 sequence is CASSLDVQAYGYTF. DNA of the CDR3: TGTGCCAGCAGCTTAGATGTGCAGGCCTATGGCTACACCTTC.

The chain carries TRBV5-1 and TRBJ2-2, with 10 bases matching TRBD1. Germline values: CDR1 SGHRS, CDR2 YFSETQ. CDR3 length: 19 amino acids. V lost 4 bases and J lost 5; bases outside the gene matches: 17. The CDR3 bases are TGCGCCAGCAGCCGTCGCTGGGGACAGGGGATGGGAGTGACCGGGGAGCTGTTTTTT. Protein sequence: CASSRRWGQGMGVTGELFF.

This chain uses TRBV7-9 with TRBJ1-5, with D unresolved. CDR1 is SEHNR, CDR2 FQNEAQ, per germline (reference sequence). The V gene lost 5 bases and the J gene lost 0 bases, with 8 bases spanning the gap. The CDR3 consists of 14 residues. The CDR3 DNA sequence: TGTGCCAGCAGCAAACAGTCTAGCAATCAGCCCCAGCATTTT. Amino acids: CASSKQSSNQPQHF.

This clone was found once. The chain employs TRBV10-3 and TRBJ2-3; D uncertain. The CDR3 extends over 14 amino acids. CDR1 ENHRY and CDR2 SYGVKD come from the germline V gene. Trimming cost V 3 bases and J 1 base, with 8 bases left between them. CDR3 in amino acids: CAISDAHRTDTQYF. The CDR3 DNA sequence: TGTGCCATCAGTGATGCCCACCGCACAGATACGCAGTATTTT.

As DNA, the CDR3 is TGTGCCAGCAGTTACTCGGCTTTGAATGGCCACGAGCAGTACTTC. It is translated as CASSYSALNGHEQYF. The chain recombines TRBV6-6 with TRBJ2-7; D is unresolved. The CDR3 contains 15 residues. From germline, CDR1 is MNHNY and CDR2 SVGAGI (reference sequence). V lost 0 bases to trimming and J lost 5 bases, with 14 bases between them.

The rearrangement links TRBV5-1 to TRBJ2-6; D not resolved. CDR1 is SGHRS, CDR2 YFSETQ, per germline. CDR3 length equals 15 residues. Between the trimmed V and J ends, which lost 1 base and 0 bases, there was a span of 5 bases. This chain's CDR3 is CASSLLGSGANVLTF. The CDR3 DNA follows: TGCGCCAGCAGCTTGTTGGGCTCTGGGGCCAACGTCCTGACTTTC. The entire variable domain, with the rest obtained from reference TRBV5-1 and TRBJ2-6, is as follows: KAGVTQTPRYLIKTRGQQVTLSCSPISGHRSVSWYQQTPGQGLQFLFEYFSETQRNKGNFPGRFSGRQFSNSRSEMNVSTLELGDSALYLCASSLLGSGANVLTFGAGSRLTVL.

The genes are TRBV2 and TRBJ1-1; perhaps TRBD1 as D (5 bases). There are 13 residues in the CDR3. Germline CDR1 reads SNHLY; CDR2 reads FYNNEI. Trimming left V 9 bases short and J 8 bases short, with 19 bases between. The CDR3 spells CARDGAGSSEAFF. The CDR3 bases are TGTGCCAGAGACGGGGCAGGCTCATCCGAAGCTTTCTTT.

The CDR3 nucleotides read TGTGCCAGCTCACATACAGGGGACCGACGGGAAAAACTGTTTTTT. Translation gives CASSHTGDRREKLFF. The chain recombines TRBV18 with TRBJ1-4; the match to TRBD1 covers 7 bases. Germline V CDR1 and CDR2: KGHSH, LQKENI. J lost 8 bases, V lost 4 bases, and 10 bases had no gene match. The CDR3 is 15 amino acids.

The chain has TRBV29-1 and TRBJ1-4; the match to TRBD1 covers 7 bases. Germline V lookup: CDR1 SQVTM, CDR2 ANQGSEA. J lost 7 bases, V lost 7 bases, and 6 bases had no gene match. This CDR3 spans 12 amino acids. The CDR3 here is CSARTGAEKLFF. The CDR3 region has the DNA TGCAGCGCCCGGACAGGAGCTGAAAAACTGTTTTTT.

The chain links TRBV2 to TRBJ2-7; TRBD1 matches 7 bases. The CDR3 covers 15 residues. J lost 1 base, V lost 8 bases, and 11 bases had no gene match. CDR1 is SNHLY and CDR2 is FYNNEI in the germline V gene. The CDR3: CASAQWLGQSYEQYF. As DNA, the CDR3 is TGTGCCAGCGCCCAATGGCTGGGACAGTCCTACGAGCAGTACTTC. The full variable domain, completed using reference TRBV2 and TRBJ2-7, is EPEVTQTPSHQVTQMGQEVILRCVPISNHLYFYWYRQILGQKVEFLVSFYNNEISEKSEIFDDQFSVERPDGSNFTLKIRSTKLEDSAMYFCASAQWLGQSYEQYFGPGTRLTVT.